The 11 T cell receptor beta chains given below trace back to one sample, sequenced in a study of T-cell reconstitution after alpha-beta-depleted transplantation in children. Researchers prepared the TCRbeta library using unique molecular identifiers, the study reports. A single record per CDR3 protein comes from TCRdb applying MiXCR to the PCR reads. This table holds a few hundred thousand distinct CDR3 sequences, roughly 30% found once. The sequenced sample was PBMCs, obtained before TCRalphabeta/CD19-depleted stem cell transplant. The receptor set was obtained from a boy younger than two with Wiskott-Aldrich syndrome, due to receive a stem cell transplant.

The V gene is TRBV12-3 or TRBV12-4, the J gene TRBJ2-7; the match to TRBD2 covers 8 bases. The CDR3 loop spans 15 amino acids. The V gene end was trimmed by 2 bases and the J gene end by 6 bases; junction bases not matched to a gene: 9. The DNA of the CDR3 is TGTGCCAGCAGTTTATTAGCGGGGAGTAACGGCGAGCAGTACTTC. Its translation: CASSLLAGSNGEQYF.

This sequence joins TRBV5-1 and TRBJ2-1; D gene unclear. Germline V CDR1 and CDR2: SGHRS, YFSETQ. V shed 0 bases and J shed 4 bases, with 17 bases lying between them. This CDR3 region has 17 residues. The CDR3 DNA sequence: TGCGCCAGCAGCTTGGACTTTAGGCAGGTTTCTTACAATGAGCAGTTCTTC. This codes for CASSLDFRQVSYNEQFF.

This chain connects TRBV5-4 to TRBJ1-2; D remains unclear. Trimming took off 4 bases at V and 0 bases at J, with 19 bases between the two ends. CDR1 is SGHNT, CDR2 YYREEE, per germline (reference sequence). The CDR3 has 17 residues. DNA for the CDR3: TGTGCCAGCAGCCGAGACGTCGCGGAGGGCGCTAACTATGGCTACACCTTC. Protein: CASSRDVAEGANYGYTF.

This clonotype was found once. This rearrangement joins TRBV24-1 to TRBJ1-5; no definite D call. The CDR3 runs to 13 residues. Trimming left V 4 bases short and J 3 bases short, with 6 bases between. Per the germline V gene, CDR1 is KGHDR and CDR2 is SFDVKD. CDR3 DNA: TGTGCCACCAGTGACTCACACAATCAGCCCCAGCATTTT. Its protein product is CATSDSHNQPQHF.

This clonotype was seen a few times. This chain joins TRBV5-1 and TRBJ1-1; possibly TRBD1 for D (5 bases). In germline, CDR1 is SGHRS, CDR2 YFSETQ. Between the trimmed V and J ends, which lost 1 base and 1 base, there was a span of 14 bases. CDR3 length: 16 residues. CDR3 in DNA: TGCGCCAGCAGCTTGTTTAGGGGTAAAGAGAACACTGAAGCTTTCTTT. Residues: CASSLFRGKENTEAFF.

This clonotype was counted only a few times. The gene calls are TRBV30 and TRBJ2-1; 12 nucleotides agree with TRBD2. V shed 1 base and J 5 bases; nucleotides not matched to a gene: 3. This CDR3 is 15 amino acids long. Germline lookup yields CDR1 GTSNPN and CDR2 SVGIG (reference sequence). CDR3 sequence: CAWSAGLAGNNEQFF. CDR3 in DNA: TGTGCCTGGAGTGCTGGACTAGCGGGGAACAATGAGCAGTTCTTC.

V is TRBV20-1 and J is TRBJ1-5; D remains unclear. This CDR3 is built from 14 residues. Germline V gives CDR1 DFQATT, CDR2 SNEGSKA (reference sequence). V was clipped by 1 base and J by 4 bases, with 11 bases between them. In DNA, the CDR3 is TGCAGTGCTAGAGGCCTGCGAGCGAATCAGCCCCAGCATTTT. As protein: CSARGLRANQPQHF.

The DNA of the CDR3 is TGCGCCAGCAGCGCCGTGAGGGCGACGGATGAGCAGTTCTTC. This gives the protein CASSAVRATDEQFF. The V call is TRBV5-1, the J call TRBJ2-1, with D maybe TRBD2 (5 bases). Trimming took 4 bases from V and 8 from J, leaving 16 bases between them. The CDR3 consists of 14 residues. From germline, CDR1 is SGHRS and CDR2 YFSETQ.

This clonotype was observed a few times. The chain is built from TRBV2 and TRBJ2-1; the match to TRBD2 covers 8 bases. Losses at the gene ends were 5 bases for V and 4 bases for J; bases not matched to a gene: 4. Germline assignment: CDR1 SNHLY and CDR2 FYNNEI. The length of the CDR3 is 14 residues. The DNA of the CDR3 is TGTGCCAGCAGTACTAGCGGCCCATACAATGAGCAGTTCTTC. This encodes CASSTSGPYNEQFF.

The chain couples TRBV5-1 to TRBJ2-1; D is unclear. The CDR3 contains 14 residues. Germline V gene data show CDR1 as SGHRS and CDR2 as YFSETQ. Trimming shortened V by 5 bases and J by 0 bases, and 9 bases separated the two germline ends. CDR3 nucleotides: TGCGCCAGCAGGGTGGCGAACTCCTACAATGAGCAGTTCTTC. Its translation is CASRVANSYNEQFF.

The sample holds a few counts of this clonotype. The CDR3 nucleotides read TGCAGTGCTAGAGTCCAGACTAGCGTTTACGAGCAGTACTTC. This codes for CSARVQTSVYEQYF. The genes are TRBV20-1 and TRBJ2-7, with 8 bases aligning to TRBD2. J lost 4 bases, V lost 1 base, and 6 bases had no gene match. CDR1 is DFQATT and CDR2 is SNEGSKA in the germline V gene (reference sequence). This CDR3 is 14 amino acids long.